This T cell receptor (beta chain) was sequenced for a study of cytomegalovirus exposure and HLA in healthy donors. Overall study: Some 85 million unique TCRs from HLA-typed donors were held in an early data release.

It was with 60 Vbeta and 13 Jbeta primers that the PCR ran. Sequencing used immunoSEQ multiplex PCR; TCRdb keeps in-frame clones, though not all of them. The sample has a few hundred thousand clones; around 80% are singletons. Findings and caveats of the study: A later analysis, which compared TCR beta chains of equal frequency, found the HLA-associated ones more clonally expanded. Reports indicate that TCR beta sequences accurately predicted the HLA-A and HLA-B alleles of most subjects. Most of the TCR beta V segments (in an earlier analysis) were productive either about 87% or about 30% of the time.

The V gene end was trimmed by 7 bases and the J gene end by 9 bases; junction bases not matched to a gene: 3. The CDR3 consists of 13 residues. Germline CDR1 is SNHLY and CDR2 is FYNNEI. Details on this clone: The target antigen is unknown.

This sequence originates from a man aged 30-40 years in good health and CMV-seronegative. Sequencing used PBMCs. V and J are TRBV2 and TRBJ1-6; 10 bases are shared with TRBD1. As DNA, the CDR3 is TGTGCCAGCATCAGGACAGGGGGTTCACCCCTCCACTTT. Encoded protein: CASIRTGGSPLHF.